The rows below give T cell receptor beta chains drawn from one sample of a study of shared clonotypes between healthy human individuals. Some clones are missing from TCRdb's copy, which holds only in-frame ones; the method was immunoSEQ multiplex PCR. The table shows around 2,000,000 clones, with 95% occurring only once. The sequencing input was naive CD4+ T cells sorted from blood. These receptors were collected from a man younger than 30 in good health. The CDR3 runs from the conserved cysteine through the conserved F or W. Some rows have no size entry. The others give once, few or many, or a class for an expanded clone.

clone size	V gene	J gene	CDR3 protein
-	TRBV5-4	TRBJ2-1	CASSLGDTSNEQFF
-	TRBV4-3	TRBJ2-1	CASSQDTGASYNEQFF
-	TRBV18	TRBJ1-1	CASSPTGAWLMNTEAFF
-	TRBV18	TRBJ2-2	CASSPQRRERNTGELFF
-	TRBV7-9	TRBJ2-3	CASSLEGITDTQYF
-	TRBV5-4	TRBJ2-1	CASSLAGQQFF
-	TRBV19	TRBJ2-7	CASSNGQFYEQYF
once	TRBV19	TRBJ1-1	CASGGDRLNTEAFF
-	TRBV19	TRBJ2-5	CASSRDRALETQYF
-	TRBV19	TRBJ2-7	CASSSLDLRGNPYEQYF
-	TRBV27	TRBJ2-2	CASSLPTQAGDPGELFF
many	TRBV25-1	TRBJ1-1	CASSAGWGQVNTEAFF
-	TRBV11-2	TRBJ2-3	CASSLMGSGGATDTQYF
-	TRBV2	TRBJ2-2	CASSGQGASTGELFF
once	TRBV19	TRBJ2-1	CASSPQTFEQFF
-	TRBV6-5	TRBJ1-6	CASRGETVGNSPLHF
once	TRBV30	TRBJ2-3	CAWSYRRRTDTQYF
-	TRBV30	TRBJ2-2	CAWSFLEGQGPGELFF
-	TRBV29-1	TRBJ1-1	CSAGGQGREAFF
-	TRBV7-2	TRBJ1-2	CASSLGQAPHYGYTF
-	TRBV6-6	TRBJ2-3	CASIRDSTDTQYF
once	TRBV2	TRBJ1-1	CASKKSSEAFF
-	TRBV6-1	TRBJ1-3	CASSPNSGNTIYF
-	TRBV5-6	TRBJ1-2	CASTSDRGSGYTF
-	TRBV11-2	TRBJ2-7	CASSLHERQGSEQYF
-	TRBV2	TRBJ1-2	CASTAQGSIGGYTF
-	TRBV10-3	TRBJ2-7	CAISGAPVYEQYF
-	TRBV2	TRBJ2-7	CASSQTDSSYEQYF
-	TRBV10-3	TRBJ2-3	CAISDGRGTDTQYF
-	TRBV4-1	TRBJ1-1	CASSQRQGTSAFF
-	TRBV6-6	TRBJ2-7	CASSYNRNAQYEQYF
-	TRBV7-7	TRBJ2-3	CASSLGDRATDTQYF
-	TRBV11-2	TRBJ1-2	CASSLGGFFNYGYTF
few	TRBV7-2	TRBJ2-1	CASSLGIAGGYEQFF
-	TRBV7-9	TRBJ1-1	CASLENTDTEAFF
-	TRBV7-9	TRBJ1-2	CASIYGDDFDGYTF
once	TRBV11-2	TRBJ2-3	CASSLDLTALWAGVPDTQYF
once	TRBV9	TRBJ1-2	CASSVSGIYGYTF
-	TRBV30	TRBJ2-2	CAWSKTPTGELFF
-	TRBV5-1	TRBJ1-5	CASSLDQPQHF
-	TRBV27	TRBJ2-5	CASSFNSYQETQYF
-	TRBV6-5	TRBJ2-3	CASKGGGRGEDTQYF
-	TRBV7-9	TRBJ2-7	CASSLGQGTANYEQYF
-	TRBV10-1	TRBJ2-2	CASSRGLDTGELFF
-	TRBV19	TRBJ2-5	CASSIGPSGGETQYF
once	TRBV11-3	TRBJ2-7	CASSLPEILRRASVFYEQYF
-	TRBV6-6	TRBJ2-3	CASSVDRGKQYF
once	TRBV9	TRBJ2-5	CASSVTGQGTSRGIQETQYF
-	TRBV9	TRBJ2-4	CASSKEDYGRIQYF
-	TRBV6-5	TRBJ2-7	CASSYSTTGAHEQYF
-	TRBV7-9	TRBJ2-7	CASRITGGEGNPYEQYF
once	TRBV9	TRBJ2-4	CASSQEGLAGNPAKNIQYF
few	TRBV6-4	TRBJ1-2	CASSDLGSAGYTF
-	TRBV14	TRBJ1-6	CASSLGLGDSPLHF
-	TRBV2	TRBJ1-2	CASSESSGNVGYTF
-	TRBV4-1	TRBJ1-1	CASSRTGPYTEAFF
-	TRBV18	TRBJ1-2	CASSPVTLANYGYTF
-	TRBV30	TRBJ1-6	CAWTRSTSSYNSPLHF